Listed here is a single T cell receptor (beta chain). This CDR3 has 11 amino acids. The germline V gene encodes CDR1 GTSNPN and CDR2 SVGIG (reference sequence). With 5 bases removed from V and 5 bases from J, the gap between germline ends came to 9 bases. The data belong to a study of shared T cell receptors in the human thymus. Method: immunoSEQ multiplex PCR; TCRdb's copy keeps in-frame clones and lacks some. The data contain some 660,000 clones, about 87% of them singletons. The data also belong to a second study, concerning human thymus T cells. This second study says: Those donating were healthy Finnish infants in corrective surgery for congenital heart defects. Corrective heart surgery yielded resections, and these provided the thymus tissue. Related research described thymic repertoires that were highly overlapping among unrelated individuals.

The receptor comes from a boy in the first two years of life with a congenital heart defect. Sequencing input: thymocytes. The V and J genes are TRBV30 and TRBJ2-5; no clear D gene. In DNA form, the CDR3 reads TGTGCCTGGTATTTCAGGGAGACCCAGTACTTC. It translates to CAWYFRETQYF. The entire variable domain, with the rest obtained from reference TRBV30 and TRBJ2-5, is as follows: SQTIHQWPATLVQPVGSPLSLECTVEGTSNPNLYWYRQAAGRGLQLLFYSVGIGQISSEVPQNLSASRPQDRQFILSSKKLLLSDSGFYLCAWYFRETQYFGPGTRLLVL.